This T cell receptor beta chain was documented in a study of beta chain features in type 1 diabetes. General observations from the study: Among all four CD4+ subsets, Type 1 diabetes patients had TCRB CDR3s that were moderately but significantly shorter. Among type 1 diabetes patients, VDJ junctions had fewer insertions and more deletions. There was a possibility that cDNA sequencing over-represented cells with high TCR expression. Unsettled here was the matter of whether HLA type influences TCRB rearrangement.

The study reverse transcribed the entire isolated RNA, so it sequenced expressed TCRB transcripts. Here immunoSEQ multiplex PCR was the method, and the copy in TCRdb shows in-frame clones only, minus some. The data show hundreds of thousands of clones, with around 15% seen just once and 0.022% held by the top ten. Purity above 95% was achieved in all sorted populations. This clone was counted between two and nine times. Its antigen is currently unknown. Germline CDR1 is MGHRA and CDR2 is YSYEKL. V lost 4 bases and J lost 1; bases outside the gene matches: 2. This CDR3 is built from 14 residues. The sequenced sample was naive CD4+ T cells from blood. This clonotype was obtained from a man aged 18 to 30 with type 1 diabetes. J is TRBJ1-1 and V is TRBV4-1, with 8 positions matching TRBD1. The CDR3 nucleotides are TGCGCCAGCAGCCGAACAGGGGGGAACACTGAAGCTTTCTTT. It specifies CASSRTGGNTEAFF.